This T cell receptor (beta chain) is drawn from a study of T cell responses to AZD1222 COVID-19 vaccine (dated by TCRdb to the early 2020s). About the study as a whole: AZD1222 recipients given second doses at about 4 weeks or at about 12 weeks were pooled, since spike-specific TCR depth and breadth were not found to differ between the two schedules. TCR sequencing covered over 230 trial participants: about 210 given two doses of AZD1222 and 26 given two doses of MenACWY control vaccine. Trial participants were enrolled by age into subgroups of 18-55, 56-69 and 70-plus years, and around 150, 28 and 57 TCR-sequenced participants, respectively, were included in these subgroups. The research as a whole found: Most participants were white British and females outnumbered males, and the authors suggested that clonal diversity may have been underestimated. Conclusions about previously exposed vaccinees are limited, since just six AZD1222 recipients were seropositive for SARS-CoV-2 at baseline. Vaccine-associated CD4 TCRs spanned the whole spike protein, with dominant responses in regions 160-218 and 743-854. Because no day 14 peak-response samples were available, repertoires were characterized only after the peak T cell response. In the small 56-69-year group, the increase in depth fell short of significance, most likely because of low power. Reportedly, almost half of the unique spike-specific TCRs recognized epitopes lying outside the regions that are mutated in the B.1.351 and B.1.1.7 variants. Spike-specific TCR breadth and depth rose significantly after two AZD1222 doses compared with day 0 and with MenACWY recipients.

The CDR3, from cysteine to phenylalanine, totals 15 residues. Kept here is only the CDR3 DNA, which spans 45 bases and is read in frame from base 1. After removal of 3 bases from V and 6 bases from J, the junction retains 10 bases not matched to a gene. Via the germline V gene, CDR1 is SGHVS and CDR2 FQNEAQ. As regards this clone: Its cognate antigen has yet to be identified. No clone much larger than this one lies a single base away; base qualities are absent.

Explained via the paper, the time point label denotes: baseline before first vaccination. Vaccinee samples were obtained from the UK trials COV001 and COV002, which included a single-blind randomized controlled phase 2/3 trial of AZD1222 (ChAdOx1 nCoV-19) in healthy adults. For TCRbeta chain sequencing, PBMC samples were collected from trial participants at day 0 and at day 28 after the second dose. The CDR3 regions of human TCRbeta chains were analyzed by immunosequencing. Turning to the authors' computational methods: Repertoire TCRs were matched against a reference library of SARS-CoV-2-specific TCRs generated with the MIRA antigen-specificity platform. Breadth was defined as the fraction of unique TCRs that were SARS-CoV-2-associated, and depth was defined as the fraction of total T cells that were SARS-CoV-2-associated. Each spike-specific TCR was assigned to its reactive spike region and to a CD4 or CD8 class using the MIRA data. Log10-transformed breadth and depth values were compared by one-way ANOVA with Sidak's multiple comparisons tests. This is the immuneACCESS table as TCRdb keeps it, with only in-frame sequences that have V and J called. A part of the clones is gone; compared with another copy, unresolved V genes explain less than half, and the rest is unexplained. V, J and clone size are taken as reported in that table, and D and trimming were inferred from the DNA itself. This sample holds about 130,000 clones; around 90% were observed only once. The top ten hold 6.3% of the sample.

Sequencing was performed on peripheral blood, taken on day 0 of AZD1222 vaccination. The V and J genes are TRBV7-8 and TRBJ1-2; 7 bases in the junction line up with TRBD1. The sequence was obtained from an adult in good health. The nucleotides are TGTGCCAGCAGCTTTTTACCGACAGGGAGTGATGGCTACACCTTC. The translation is CASSFLPTGSDGYTF.